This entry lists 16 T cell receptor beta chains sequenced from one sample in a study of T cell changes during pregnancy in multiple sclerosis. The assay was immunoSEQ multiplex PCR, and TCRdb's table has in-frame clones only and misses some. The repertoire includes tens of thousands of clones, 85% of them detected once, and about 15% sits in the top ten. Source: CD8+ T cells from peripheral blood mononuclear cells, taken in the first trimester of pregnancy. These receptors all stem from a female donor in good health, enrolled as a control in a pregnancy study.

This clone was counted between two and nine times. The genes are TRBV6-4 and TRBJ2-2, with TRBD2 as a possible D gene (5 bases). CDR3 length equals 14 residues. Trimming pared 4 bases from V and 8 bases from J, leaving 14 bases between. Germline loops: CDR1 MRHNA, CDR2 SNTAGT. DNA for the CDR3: TGTGCCAGCAGTGCTAATACGGACTTAGGGGAGCTGTTTTTT. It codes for CASSANTDLGELFF.

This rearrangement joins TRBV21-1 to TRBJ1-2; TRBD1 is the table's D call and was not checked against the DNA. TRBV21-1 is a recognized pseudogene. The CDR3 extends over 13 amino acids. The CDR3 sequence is CASSKGSHYGYTF. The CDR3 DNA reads TGTGCCAGCAGCAAAGGCAGTCACTATGGCTACACCTTC.

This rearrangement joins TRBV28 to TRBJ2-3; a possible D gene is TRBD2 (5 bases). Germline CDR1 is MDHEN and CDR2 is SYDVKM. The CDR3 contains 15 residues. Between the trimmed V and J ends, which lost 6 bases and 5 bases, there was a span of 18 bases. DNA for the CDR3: TGTGCCAGCAGGGAAGCGGCTCGGCCCCAAGATACGCAGTATTTT. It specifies CASREAARPQDTQYF.

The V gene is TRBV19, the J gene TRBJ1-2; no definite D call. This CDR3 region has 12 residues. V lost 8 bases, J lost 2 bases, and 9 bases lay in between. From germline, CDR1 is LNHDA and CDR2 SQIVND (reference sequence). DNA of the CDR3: TGTGCCAGTGGGAGTGAGAACTATGGCTACACCTTC. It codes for CASGSENYGYTF.

The DNA of the CDR3 is TGTGCCAGCAGCCCCCCAGGACAGCACTCCTACGAGCAGTACTTC. This codes for CASSPPGQHSYEQYF. The genes are TRBV11-2 and TRBJ2-7, with D possibly TRBD1 on 6 matching bases. The CDR3 has 15 amino acids. V gave up 5 bases and J gave up 0 bases, with 14 bases separating them. Germline V gives CDR1 SGHAT, CDR2 FQNNGV.

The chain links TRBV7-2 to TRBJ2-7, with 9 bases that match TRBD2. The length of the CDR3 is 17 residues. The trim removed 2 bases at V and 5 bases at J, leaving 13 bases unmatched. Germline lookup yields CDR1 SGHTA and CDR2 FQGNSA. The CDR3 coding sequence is TGTGCCAGCAGCTTATTGATTCTCAGCGGGAGGACTGACGAGCAGTACTTC. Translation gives CASSLLILSGRTDEQYF. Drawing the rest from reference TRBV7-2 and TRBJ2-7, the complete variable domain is GAGVSQSPSNKVTEKGKDVELRCDPISGHTALYWYRQSLGQGLEFLIYFQGNSAPDKSGLPSDRFSAERTGGSVSTLTIQRTQQEDSAVYLCASSLLILSGRTDEQYFGPGTRLTVT.

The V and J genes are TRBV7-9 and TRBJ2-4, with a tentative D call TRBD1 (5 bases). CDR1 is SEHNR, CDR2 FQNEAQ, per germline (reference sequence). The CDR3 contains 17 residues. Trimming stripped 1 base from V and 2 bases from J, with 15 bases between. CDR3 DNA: TGTGCCAGCAGCTTAGGACAGCACGAAAATACCAAAAACATTCAGTACTTC. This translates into CASSLGQHENTKNIQYF.

The CDR3 region is CASRVGQTPSTDTQYF. The CDR3 DNA reads as TGTGCCAGCAGAGTTGGACAGACTCCTAGCACAGATACGCAGTATTTT. The rearrangement links TRBV2 to TRBJ2-3; D is possibly TRBD1 (6 bases). This CDR3 region has 16 residues. V was cut by 6 bases and J by 0 bases, with 16 bases left in between. The germline V gene encodes CDR1 SNHLY and CDR2 FYNNEI. Full variable domain (rest looked up from reference TRBV2 and TRBJ2-3): EPEVTQTPSHQVTQMGQEVILRCVPISNHLYFYWYRQILGQKVEFLVSFYNNEISEKSEIFDDQFSVERPDGSNFTLKIRSTKLEDSAMYFCASRVGQTPSTDTQYFGPGTRLTVL.

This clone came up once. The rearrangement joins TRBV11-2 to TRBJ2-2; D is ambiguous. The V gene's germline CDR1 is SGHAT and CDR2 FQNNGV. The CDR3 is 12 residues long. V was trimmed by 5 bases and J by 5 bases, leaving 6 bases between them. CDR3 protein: CASSAGTGELFF. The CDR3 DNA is TGTGCCAGCAGCGCCGGGACCGGGGAGCTGTTTTTT. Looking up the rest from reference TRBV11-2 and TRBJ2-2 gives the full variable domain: EAGVAQSPRYKIIEKRQSVAFWCNPISGHATLYWYQQILGQGPKLLIQFQNNGVVDDSQLPKDRFSAERLKGVDSTLKIQPAKLEDSAVYLCASSAGTGELFFGEGSRLTVL.

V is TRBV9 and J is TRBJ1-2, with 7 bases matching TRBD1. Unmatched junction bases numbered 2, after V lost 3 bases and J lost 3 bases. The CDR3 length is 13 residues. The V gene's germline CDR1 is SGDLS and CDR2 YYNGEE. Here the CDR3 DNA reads TGTGCCAGCAGCGCGCAGGGGGACTATGGCTACACCTTC. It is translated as CASSAQGDYGYTF.

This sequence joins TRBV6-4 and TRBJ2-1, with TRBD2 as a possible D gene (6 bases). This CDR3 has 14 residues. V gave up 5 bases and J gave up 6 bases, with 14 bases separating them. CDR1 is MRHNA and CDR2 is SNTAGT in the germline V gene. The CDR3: CASSSREEGNEQFF. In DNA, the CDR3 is TGTGCCAGCAGTTCGAGGGAGGAGGGCAATGAGCAGTTCTTC.

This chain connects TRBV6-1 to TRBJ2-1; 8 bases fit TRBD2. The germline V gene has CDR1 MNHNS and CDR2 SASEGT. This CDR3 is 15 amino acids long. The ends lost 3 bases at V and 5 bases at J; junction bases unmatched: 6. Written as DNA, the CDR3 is TGTGCCAGCAGTGATTGGGCGGGAGGAAACAATGAGCAGTTCTTC. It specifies CASSDWAGGNNEQFF.

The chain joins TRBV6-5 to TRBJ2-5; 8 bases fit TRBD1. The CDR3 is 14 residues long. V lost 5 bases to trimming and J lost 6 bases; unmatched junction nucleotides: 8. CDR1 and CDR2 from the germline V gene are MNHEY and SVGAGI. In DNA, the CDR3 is TGTGCCAGCAGTCCGGGACAGGACCTTAAGACCCAGTACTTC. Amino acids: CASSPGQDLKTQYF.

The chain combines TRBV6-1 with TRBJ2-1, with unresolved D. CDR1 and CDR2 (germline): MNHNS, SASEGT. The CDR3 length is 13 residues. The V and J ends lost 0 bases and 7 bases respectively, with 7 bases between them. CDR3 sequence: CASSEAERNEQFF. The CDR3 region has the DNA TGTGCCAGCAGTGAAGCTGAGAGAAATGAGCAGTTCTTC.

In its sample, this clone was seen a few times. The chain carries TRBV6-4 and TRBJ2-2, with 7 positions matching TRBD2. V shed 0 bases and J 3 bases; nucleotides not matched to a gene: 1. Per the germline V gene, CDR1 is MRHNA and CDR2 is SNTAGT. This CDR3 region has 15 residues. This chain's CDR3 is CASSDSGGDTGELFF. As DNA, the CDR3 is TGTGCCAGCAGTGACTCGGGGGGGGACACCGGGGAGCTGTTTTTT.

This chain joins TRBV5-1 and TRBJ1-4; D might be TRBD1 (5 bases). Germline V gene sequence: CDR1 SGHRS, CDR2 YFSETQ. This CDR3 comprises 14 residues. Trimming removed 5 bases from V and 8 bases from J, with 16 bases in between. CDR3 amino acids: CASRPGRTMEKLFF. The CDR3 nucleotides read TGCGCCAGCAGGCCGGGACGGACTATGGAAAAACTGTTTTTT.